This passage covers 8 T cell receptor beta chains from one sample sequenced in a study of T cell clones after liver transplantation. Sequencing of dividing CFSE-low cells from the MLR defined alloreactive TCRbeta sequences. Sequencing used immunoSEQ multiplex PCR; TCRdb keeps in-frame clones, though not all of them. The table has about 5,800 clones, about 31% seen once. Their target antigens are unknown. The specimen was CD4+ T cells from cultured PBMCs. These TCRs come from a human patient who received a liver transplant. Certain T cells may be donor cells from the graft.

Concerning this clone: A junction boundary mismatches the germline segment, possibly from a read error. This sequence joins TRBV6-1 and TRBJ1-1; 10 nucleotides match TRBD1. This CDR3 is built from 15 residues. Germline assignment: CDR1 MNHNS and CDR2 SASEGT. This CDR3 is CAISAGRGQGTEAFF. For the CDR3, the DNA is TGTGCCATCAGTGCGGGTCGGGGACAGGGGACTGAAGCTTTCTTT.

In this sample, this clone turned up a few times. CDR3 sequence reads: CASSTSFTGEWGNQPQHF. The CDR3, as DNA: TGTGCCAGTAGTACCTCATTTACAGGGGAGTGGGGCAATCAGCCCCAGCATTTT. This sequence joins TRBV19 and TRBJ1-5, with 7 bases that match TRBD1. CDR3 size: 18 residues. After removal of 4 bases from V and 2 bases from J, the junction contained 14 bases not matched to a gene. Germline V gene lookup returns CDR1 LNHDA and CDR2 SQIVND (reference sequence).

This rearrangement joins TRBV25-1 to TRBJ2-2; D perhaps matches TRBD2 (5 bases). V was cut by 4 bases and J by 5 bases, with 17 bases left in between. Germline V gene sequence: CDR1 MGHDK, CDR2 SYGVNS. This CDR3 contains 16 residues. The CDR3 DNA follows: TGTGCCAGCAGTGCCCCTAAGGGAGCGTGGACCGGGGAGCTGTTTTTT. Amino acids: CASSAPKGAWTGELFF.

This clone showed up just a few times. A far bigger clonotype differs at one base, so this is likely a read error. Other DNA sequences in this specimen translate into the identical CDR3. The chain carries TRBV11-1 and TRBJ2-2; the match to TRBD2 covers 8 bases. The germline V gene has CDR1 SGHAT and CDR2 FQDESV (reference sequence). The CDR3 is made up of 15 amino acids. V trimming: 3 bases; J trimming: 9 bases; junction bases outside the gene matches: 9. CDR3 amino acids: CASSLGLAGGRELFF. Written as DNA, the CDR3 is TGTGCCAGCAGCTTGGGACTCGCGGGGGGCCGGGAGCTGTTTTTT. The complete variable domain, with remaining parts taken from reference TRBV11-1 and TRBJ2-2, reads EAEVAQSPRYKITEKSQAVAFWCDPISGHATLYWYRQILGQGPELLVQFQDESVVDDSQLPKDRFSAERLKGVDSTLKIQPAELGDSAMYLCASSLGLAGGRELFFGEGSRLTVL.

With regard to this clone: One end of the junction is discordant with germline, which a read error may explain. This rearrangement joins TRBV6-4 to TRBJ1-6, with D unclear. This CDR3 region has 18 residues. Germline loops: CDR1 MRHNA, CDR2 SNTAGT. CDR3 in DNA: TGTGCCAGCAGTTACTCGGACCAGATTAGCTCCTATAATTCACCCCTCCACTTT. It is translated as CASSYSDQISSYNSPLHF.

The chain joins TRBV30 to TRBJ1-4, with D perhaps TRBD1 (6 bases). Germline V gene sequence: CDR1 GTSNPN, CDR2 SVGIG (reference sequence). V shed 1 base and J shed 8 bases, with 20 bases lying between them. The CDR3 length is 16 residues. CDR3 protein: CAWSGSGDRPKEKLFF. The CDR3 DNA reads as TGTGCCTGGAGTGGTTCCGGAGACAGGCCGAAGGAAAAACTGTTTTTT.

The chain couples TRBV5-7 to TRBJ1-2, with D possibly matching TRBD1 (6 bases). TRBV5-7 is given ORF status, its function remaining uncertain. V was trimmed by 1 base and J by 0 bases, leaving 10 bases between them. This CDR3 region has 15 residues. The CDR3: CASSLRRGPNYGYTF. For the CDR3, the DNA is TGTGCCAGCAGCTTGCGCCGGGGGCCTAACTATGGCTACACCTTC.

The chain combines TRBV11-3 with TRBJ2-2, with D possibly TRBD2 on 5 matching bases. The CDR3 length is 14 residues. Germline V gives CDR1 SGHNT, CDR2 YENEEA. V shed 2 bases and J shed 8 bases, with 12 bases lying between them. The chain's CDR3 is CASSLFPGSGELFF. CDR3 DNA sequence: TGTGCCAGCAGCTTATTTCCGGGATCGGGGGAGCTGTTTTTT.